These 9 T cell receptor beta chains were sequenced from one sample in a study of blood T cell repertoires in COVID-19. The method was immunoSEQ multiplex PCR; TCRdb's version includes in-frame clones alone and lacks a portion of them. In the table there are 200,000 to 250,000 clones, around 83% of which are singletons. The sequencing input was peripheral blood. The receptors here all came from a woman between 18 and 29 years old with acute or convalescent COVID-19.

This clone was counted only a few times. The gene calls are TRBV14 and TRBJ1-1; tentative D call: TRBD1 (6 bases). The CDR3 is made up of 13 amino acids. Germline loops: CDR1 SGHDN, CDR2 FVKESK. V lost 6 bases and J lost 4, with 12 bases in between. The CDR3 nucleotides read TGTGCCAGCAGAAGGGGGTTTGGCACTGAAGCTTTCTTT. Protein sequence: CASRRGFGTEAFF.

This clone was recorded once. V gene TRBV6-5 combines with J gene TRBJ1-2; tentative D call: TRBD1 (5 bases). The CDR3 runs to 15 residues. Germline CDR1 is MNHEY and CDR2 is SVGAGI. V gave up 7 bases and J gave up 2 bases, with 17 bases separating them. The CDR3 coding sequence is TGTGCCAGCACCCCCGCCGGACAATCAAACTATGGCTACACCTTC. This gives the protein CASTPAGQSNYGYTF.

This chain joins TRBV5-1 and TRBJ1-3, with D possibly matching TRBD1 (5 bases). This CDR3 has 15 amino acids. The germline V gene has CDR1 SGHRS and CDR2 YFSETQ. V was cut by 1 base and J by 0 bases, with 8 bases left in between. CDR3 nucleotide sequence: TGCGCCAGCAGCTTGAACGGGGGCTCTGGAAACACCATATATTTT. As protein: CASSLNGGSGNTIYF.

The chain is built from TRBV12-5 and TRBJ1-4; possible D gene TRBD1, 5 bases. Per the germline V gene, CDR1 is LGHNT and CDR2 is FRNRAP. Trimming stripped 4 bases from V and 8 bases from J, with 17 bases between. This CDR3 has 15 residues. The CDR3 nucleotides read TGTGCTAGTGGTTCCTCTCCCGGGACTGAGGAAAAACTGTTTTTT. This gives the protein CASGSSPGTEEKLFF.

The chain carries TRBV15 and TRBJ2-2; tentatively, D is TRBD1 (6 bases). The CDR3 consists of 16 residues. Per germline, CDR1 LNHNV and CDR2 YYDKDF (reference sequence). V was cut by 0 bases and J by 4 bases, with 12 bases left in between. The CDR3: CATSREGDTRTGELFF. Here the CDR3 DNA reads TGTGCCACCAGCAGAGAGGGGGACACCCGCACCGGGGAGCTGTTTTTT.

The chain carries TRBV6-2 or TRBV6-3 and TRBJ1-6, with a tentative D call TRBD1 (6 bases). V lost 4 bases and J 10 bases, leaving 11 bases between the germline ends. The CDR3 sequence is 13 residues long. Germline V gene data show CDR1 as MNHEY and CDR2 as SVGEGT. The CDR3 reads CASSLYRASPLHF. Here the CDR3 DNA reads TGTGCCAGCAGTTTATACAGGGCCTCACCCCTCCACTTT.

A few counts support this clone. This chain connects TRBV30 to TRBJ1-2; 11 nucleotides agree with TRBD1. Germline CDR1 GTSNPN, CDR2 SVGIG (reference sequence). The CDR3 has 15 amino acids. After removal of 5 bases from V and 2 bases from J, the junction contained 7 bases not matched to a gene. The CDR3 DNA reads TGTGCCTGGCAGGACAGGGGGCCGTCAAACTATGGCTACACCTTC. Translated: CAWQDRGPSNYGYTF.

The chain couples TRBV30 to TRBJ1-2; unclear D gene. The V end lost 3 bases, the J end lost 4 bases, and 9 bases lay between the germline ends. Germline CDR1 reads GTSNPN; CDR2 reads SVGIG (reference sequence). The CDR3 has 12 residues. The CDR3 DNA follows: TGTGCCTGGAGCTACGAGCTCTATGGCTACACCTTC. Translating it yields CAWSYELYGYTF.

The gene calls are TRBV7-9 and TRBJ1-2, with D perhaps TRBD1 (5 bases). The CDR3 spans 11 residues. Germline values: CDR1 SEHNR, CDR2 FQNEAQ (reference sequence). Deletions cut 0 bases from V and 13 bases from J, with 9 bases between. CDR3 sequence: CASSLADTGTF. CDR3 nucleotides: TGTGCCAGCAGCTTAGCGGACACCGGCACCTTC.